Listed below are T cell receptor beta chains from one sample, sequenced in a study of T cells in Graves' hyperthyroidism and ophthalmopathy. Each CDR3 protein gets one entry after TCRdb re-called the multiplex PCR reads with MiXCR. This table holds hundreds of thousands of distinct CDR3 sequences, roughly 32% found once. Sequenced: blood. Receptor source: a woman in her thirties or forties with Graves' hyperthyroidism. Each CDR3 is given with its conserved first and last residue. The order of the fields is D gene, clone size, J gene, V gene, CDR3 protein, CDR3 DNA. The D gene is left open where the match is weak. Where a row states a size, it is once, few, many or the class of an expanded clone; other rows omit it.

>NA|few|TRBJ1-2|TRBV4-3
CASSLGSINYGYTF
TGCGCCAGCAGCCTCGGCAGTATAAACTATGGCTACACCTTC
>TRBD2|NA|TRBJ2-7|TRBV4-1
CASSHSSGVTSYEQYF
TGCGCCAGCAGCCACAGTAGCGGGGTTACTTCCTACGAGCAGTACTTC
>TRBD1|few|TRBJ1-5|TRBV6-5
CASSFSRRDRDSNQPQHF
TGTGCCAGCAGTTTCAGCCGCCGAGACAGGGATTCCAATCAGCCCCAGCATTTT
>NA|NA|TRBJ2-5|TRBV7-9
CASSRDWRVGETQYF
TGTGCCAGCAGCCGGGACTGGAGGGTGGGAGAGACCCAGTACTTC
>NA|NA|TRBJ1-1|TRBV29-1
CSARASTGPNTEAFF
TGCAGCGCCCGCGCCTCCACAGGCCCCAACACTGAAGCTTTCTTT
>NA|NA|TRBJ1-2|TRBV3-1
CASSQDNSARGYTF
TGTGCCAGCAGCCAAGACAATTCCGCCAGAGGCTACACCTTC
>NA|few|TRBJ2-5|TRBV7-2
CASSSAGFQETQYF
TGTGCCAGCAGCTCCGCGGGTTTCCAAGAGACCCAGTACTTC
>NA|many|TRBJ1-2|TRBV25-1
CASSESPTARDGYTF
TGTGCCAGCAGTGAATCTCCTACAGCCCGAGATGGCTACACCTTC
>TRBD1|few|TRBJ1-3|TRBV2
CASSGRGPSGNTIYF
TGTGCCAGCAGTGGAAGGGGGCCATCTGGAAACACCATATATTTT
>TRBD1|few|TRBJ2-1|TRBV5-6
CASSPRTGDNEQFF
TGTGCCAGCAGCCCCCGGACAGGGGACAATGAGCAGTTCTTC
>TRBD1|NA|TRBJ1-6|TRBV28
CASSFGTGFHF
TGTGCCAGCAGTTTCGGGACAGGGTTCCACTTT
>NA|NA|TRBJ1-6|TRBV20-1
CSASGGSNSPLHF
TGCAGTGCTAGTGGGGGGAGTAATTCACCCCTCCACTTT
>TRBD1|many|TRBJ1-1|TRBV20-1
CSARAHQGANTEAFF
TGCAGTGCTAGAGCCCACCAGGGGGCGAACACTGAAGCTTTCTTT
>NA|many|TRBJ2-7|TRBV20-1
CSANVRGSYEQYF
TGCAGTGCTAATGTCAGGGGATCCTACGAGCAGTACTTC
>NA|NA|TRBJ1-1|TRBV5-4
CASRAGTLLNTEAFF
TGTGCCAGCAGGGCCGGGACACTACTGAACACTGAAGCTTTCTTT
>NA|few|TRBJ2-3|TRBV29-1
CSVDTQYF
TGCAGCGTTGACACGCAGTATTTT
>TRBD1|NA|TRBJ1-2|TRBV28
CASSWKLGGAGGYTF
TGTGCCAGCAGTTGGAAATTAGGGGGCGCAGGCGGCTACACCTTC
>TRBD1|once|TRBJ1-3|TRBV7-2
CASSDGTGGGNTIYF
TGTGCCAGCAGCGACGGGACAGGGGGGGGAAACACCATATATTTT
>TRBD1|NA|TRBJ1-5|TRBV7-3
CASSLITGRGFWSNQPQHF
TGTGCCAGCAGCTTAATAACTGGCAGGGGGTTTTGGAGCAATCAGCCCCAGCATTTT
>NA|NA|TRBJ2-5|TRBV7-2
CASSLGRTQYF
TGTGCCAGCAGCTTGGGACGGACCCAGTACTTC
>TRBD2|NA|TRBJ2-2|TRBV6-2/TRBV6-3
CASSNLAGNTGELFF
TGTGCCAGCAGTAACTTAGCGGGGAACACCGGGGAGCTGTTTTTT
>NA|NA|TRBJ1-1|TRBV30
CAWSPPSPRRGAFF
TGTGCCTGGAGCCCGCCGTCACCGCGAAGGGGAGCTTTCTTT
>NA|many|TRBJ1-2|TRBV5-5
CASSLSPNRPYGYTF
TGTGCCAGCAGCTTGAGCCCGAACAGGCCCTATGGCTACACCTTC
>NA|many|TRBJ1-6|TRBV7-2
CASSRDPSYNSPLHF
TGTGCCAGCAGCCGGGACCCCAGCTATAATTCACCCCTCCACTTT
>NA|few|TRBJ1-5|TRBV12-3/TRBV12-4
CASSFDRTNQPQHF
TGTGCCAGCAGTTTTGACAGAACTAATCAGCCCCAGCATTTT
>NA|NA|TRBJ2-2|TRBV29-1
CSVEEALPAGELFF
TGCAGCGTTGAAGAGGCCCTGCCCGCCGGGGAGCTGTTTTTT
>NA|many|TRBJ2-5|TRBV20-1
CSAGEWGQETQYF
TGCAGTGCTGGGGAGTGGGGCCAAGAGACCCAGTACTTC
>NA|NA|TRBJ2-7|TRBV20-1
CSASLRTGNYEQYF
TGCAGTGCTAGCCTCAGGACTGGAAATTACGAGCAGTACTTC
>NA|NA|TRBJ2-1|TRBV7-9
CASTDSYNEQFF
TGTGCCAGCACCGATTCCTACAATGAGCAGTTCTTC
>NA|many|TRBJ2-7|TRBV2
CASEQLAEQYF
TGTGCCAGCGAGCAATTGGCCGAGCAGTACTTC
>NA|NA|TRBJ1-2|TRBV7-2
CASSLGPFYGYIF
TGTGCCAGCAGCTTAGGCCCCTTCTATGGCTACATCTTC
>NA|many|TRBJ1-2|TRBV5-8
CASSPRRLGYGYTF
TGTGCCAGCAGTCCCAGGAGATTGGGCTATGGCTACACCTTC
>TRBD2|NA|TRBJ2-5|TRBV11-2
CASSLTSGSYQETQYF
TGTGCCAGCAGCTTAACTAGCGGGAGTTACCAAGAGACCCAGTACTTC
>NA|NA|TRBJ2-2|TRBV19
CASSVEAPTTGELFF
TGTGCCAGTAGTGTTGAGGCTCCTACCACCGGGGAGCTGTTTTTT
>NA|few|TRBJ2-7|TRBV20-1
CSASPVLYEQYF
TGCAGTGCCTCGCCAGTCCTCTACGAGCAGTACTTC
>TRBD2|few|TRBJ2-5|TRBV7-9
CASSSWTSGLLEETQYF
TGTGCCAGCAGCTCTTGGACTAGCGGGTTACTTGAAGAGACCCAGTACTTC
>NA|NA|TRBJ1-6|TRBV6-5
CASSYSLAGNNSPLHF
TGTGCCAGCAGTTACTCGTTGGCAGGGAATAATTCACCCCTCCACTTT
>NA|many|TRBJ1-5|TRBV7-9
CASSPGGYQPQHF
TGTGCCAGCAGCCCGGGTGGTTATCAGCCCCAGCATTTT
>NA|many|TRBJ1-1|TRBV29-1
CSVGTITGNGAFF
TGCAGCGTTGGAACGATTACCGGGAACGGGGCTTTCTTT
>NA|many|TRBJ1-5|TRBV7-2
CASSLAGDWQPQHF
TGTGCCAGCAGCTTAGCAGGGGATTGGCAGCCCCAGCATTTT
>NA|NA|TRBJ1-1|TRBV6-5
CASSSGARTEAFF
TGTGCCAGCAGTTCTGGGGCGCGCACTGAAGCTTTCTTT
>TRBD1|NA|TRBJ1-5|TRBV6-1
CASRDRLNQPQHF
TGTGCCAGCAGGGACAGGTTGAATCAGCCCCAGCATTTT
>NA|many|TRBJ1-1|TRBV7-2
CASSFVWTNTEAFF
TGTGCCAGCAGCTTCGTTTGGACGAACACTGAAGCTTTCTTT
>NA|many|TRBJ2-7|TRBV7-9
CASSLQGRRHEQYF
TGTGCCAGCAGCTTACAGGGAAGAAGGCACGAGCAGTACTTC
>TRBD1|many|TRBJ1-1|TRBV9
CASSVEGAIRTEAFF
TGTGCCAGCAGCGTAGAGGGGGCTATACGGACTGAAGCTTTCTTT
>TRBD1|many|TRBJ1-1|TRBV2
CARERATGWENTEAFF
TGTGCCAGAGAACGGGCGACAGGGTGGGAGAACACTGAAGCTTTCTTT
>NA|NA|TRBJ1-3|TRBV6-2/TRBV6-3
CASSYTDGGNTIYF
TGTGCCAGCAGCTATACTGACGGGGGAAACACCATATATTTT
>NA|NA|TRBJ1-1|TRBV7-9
CASSHRGQIEAFF
TGTGCCAGCAGCCACCGGGGGCAAATTGAAGCTTTCTTT
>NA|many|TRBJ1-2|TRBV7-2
CASSHGGVNYGYTF
TGTGCCAGCAGCCATGGAGGGGTTAACTATGGCTACACCTTC
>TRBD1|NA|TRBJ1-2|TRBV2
CASTTAGGYGYTF
TGTGCCAGCACTACCGCAGGGGGCTATGGCTACACCTTC
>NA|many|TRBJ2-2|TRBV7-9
CASSLGPTTGELFF
TGTGCCAGCAGCTTAGGCCCCACTACCGGGGAGCTGTTTTTT
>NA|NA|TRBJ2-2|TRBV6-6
CASSPRQNTGELFF
TGTGCCAGCAGCCCTCGACAGAACACCGGGGAGCTGTTTTTT
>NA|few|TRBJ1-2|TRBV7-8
CASSLSGQFYGYTF
TGTGCCAGCAGCTTAAGTGGACAGTTCTATGGCTACACCTTC
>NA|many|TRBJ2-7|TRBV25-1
CASSGYRDTTREQYF
TGTGCCAGCAGTGGATACCGGGACACCACTCGGGAGCAGTACTTC
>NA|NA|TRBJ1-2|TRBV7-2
CASSLRLTNYGYTF
TGTGCCAGCAGCTTAAGGTTGACTAACTATGGCTACACCTTC
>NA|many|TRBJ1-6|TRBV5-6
CASSLGGGVDSPLHF
TGTGCCAGCAGCTTGGGGGGGGGCGTGGATTCACCCCTCCACTTT
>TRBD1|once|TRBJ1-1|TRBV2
CASSFSTGGDTEAFF
TGTGCCAGCAGCTTCTCCACAGGGGGAGACACTGAAGCTTTCTTT